This T cell receptor beta chain was identified during a study of T cell clones after liver transplantation. The data were produced by immunoSEQ multiplex PCR, yet TCRdb's version contains in-frame clones alone and is incomplete. The table has approximately 72,000 clones, more than 90% seen once. A remark on this clone: What it binds is unknown.

V lost 3 bases to trimming and J lost 0 bases, with 10 bases between them. This CDR3 spans 15 amino acids. CDR1 and CDR2 from the germline V gene are SGHVS and FNYEAQ. Study results and caveats: Small, mixed patient groups and varying post-transplant times limit these conclusions.

The clonotype comes from a human donor who received a liver transplant. The rearrangement uses TRBV7-6 and TRBJ2-3, with a tentative D call TRBD1 (5 bases). The specimen was CD4+ T cells from blood, collected before liver transplant. The CDR3 reads CASSLGGASTDTQYF. In nucleotides, the CDR3 is TGTGCCAGCAGCTTGGGTGGGGCTAGCACAGATACGCAGTATTTT.